The TCR beta chain under discussion was sequenced for a study of patients and donors after allogeneic stem cell transplantation. Each CDR3 protein is one row after TCRdb ran MiXCR on the RT-PCR reads. The sample has approximately 250,000 distinct CDR3 sequences, about 14% seen once. The junction had 3 bases not matched to a gene; V was cut back by 2 bases and J by 7 bases. The CDR3 contains 15 residues. The TCR sequence derives from a human donor who was either an allogeneic HSCT recipient or a stem cell or donor lymphocyte infusion donor (not recorded which). It is not recorded whose cells these are; they may come from a transplant donor. Sequenced input: blood, either unsorted or a sorted T cell fraction (not recorded which). The chain recombines TRBV12-3 or TRBV12-4 with TRBJ1-5; 12 bases are shared with TRBD1. CDR3 in amino acids: CASSLWDRGQQPQHF. The CDR3 coding sequence is TGTGCCAGCAGTTTATGGGACAGGGGGCAGCAGCCCCAGCATTTT.